The 30 T cell receptor beta chains below come from one sample, sequenced in a study of breast tumors, draining lymph nodes, adjacent tissues. TCRdb reprocessed the multiplex PCR reads via MiXCR and lists one record per CDR3 protein. The table includes around 290,000 distinct CDR3 sequences, 30% to 35% detected once. Axillary draining lymph nodes of breast cancer patients supplied the node samples. Sequenced sample: axillary lymph node tissue. The receptor set was obtained from a female donor with breast cancer. Some clones in this sample may be carry-over from other donors' samples.

The chain recombines TRBV20-1 with TRBJ2-7; D is undetermined. The V gene's germline CDR1 is DFQATT and CDR2 SNEGSKA (reference sequence). This CDR3 spans 15 amino acids. The V and J ends lost 6 bases and 0 bases respectively, with 18 bases between them. CDR3 DNA sequence: TGCAGTGCAGACCCTGTTCGTCCCCGCTCCTACGAGCAGTACTTC. It is translated as CSADPVRPRSYEQYF.

This clonotype has a handful of counts. The rearrangement joins TRBV5-1 to TRBJ1-1, with D unresolved. Germline V gives CDR1 SGHRS, CDR2 YFSETQ. The CDR3 consists of 14 residues. With 0 bases removed from V and 0 bases from J, the gap between germline ends came to 6 bases. The CDR3 bases are TGCGCCAGCAGCTTGGATTCCATGAACACTGAAGCTTTCTTT. The encoded protein is CASSLDSMNTEAFF. The whole variable domain, remainder taken from reference TRBV5-1 and TRBJ1-1, is KAGVTQTPRYLIKTRGQQVTLSCSPISGHRSVSWYQQTPGQGLQFLFEYFSETQRNKGNFPGRFSGRQFSNSRSEMNVSTLELGDSALYLCASSLDSMNTEAFFGQGTRLTVV.

The CDR3 nucleotides are TGTGCCAGCAGCTTGGGCAGGGCCTATGGCTACACCTTC. Translated, it gives CASSLGRAYGYTF. The V and J genes are TRBV5-4 and TRBJ1-2; D is possibly TRBD1 (5 bases). The germline V gene has CDR1 SGHNT and CDR2 YYREEE (reference sequence). CDR3 length equals 13 residues. Trimming pared 0 bases from V and 4 bases from J, leaving 7 bases between. The full variable domain, with the rest looked up from reference TRBV5-4 and TRBJ1-2, is ETGVTQSPTHLIKTRGQQVTLRCSSQSGHNTVSWYQQALGQGPQFIFQYYREEENGRGNFPPRFSGLQFPNYSSELNVNALELDDSALYLCASSLGRAYGYTFGSGTRLTVV.

To note about this clonotype: A much larger clone lies a single base off, so this may be a read error. CDR3 residues: CASSTGRENGYTF. DNA of the CDR3: TGTGCCAGTAGTACCGGCAGGGAGAATGGCTACACCTTC. The V and J genes are TRBV19 and TRBJ1-2; weak D call: TRBD1 (5 bases). The CDR3 is made up of 13 amino acids. Germline CDR1 LNHDA, CDR2 SQIVND (reference sequence). Trimming took 4 bases from V and 6 from J, leaving 12 bases between them.

This clonotype showed up many times. V is TRBV7-2 and J is TRBJ2-3; perhaps TRBD2 as D (6 bases). Germline assignment: CDR1 SGHTA and CDR2 FQGNSA. V dropped 3 bases and J dropped 5 bases, with 12 bases sitting between them. This CDR3 spans 14 amino acids. As DNA, the CDR3 is TGTGCCAGCAGCTTTTTAGCGGAGGGAGATACGCAGTATTTT. As protein: CASSFLAEGDTQYF.

Turning to this clonotype: A much more abundant neighbour one base away suggests this may be a read error. V and J are TRBV20-1 and TRBJ2-2, with D tentatively TRBD1 (6 bases). The CDR3 length is 16 residues. Germline V CDR1 and CDR2: DFQATT, SNEGSKA (reference sequence). Trimming left V 5 bases short and J 4 bases short, with 20 bases between. CDR3: CSAPQTGHLTTGELFF. For the CDR3, the DNA is TGCAGTGCTCCCCAAACGGGACACTTAACCACCGGGGAGCTGTTTTTT.

This clonotype was observed at least ten times. This rearrangement joins TRBV12-3 or TRBV12-4 to TRBJ1-2, with 9 bases matching TRBD1. This CDR3 region has 12 residues. V was pared by 9 bases and J by 8 bases, with 7 bases of the junction left unmatched. CDR3 region: CASMDRGRGYTF. In DNA form, the CDR3 reads TGTGCCAGTATGGACAGGGGTAGGGGCTACACCTTC.

Many counts were recorded for this clonotype. This chain joins TRBV5-6 and TRBJ2-1; D gene unclear. This CDR3 is 11 amino acids long. CDR1 is SGHDT and CDR2 is YYEEEE in the germline V gene. The V and J ends lost 7 bases and 9 bases respectively, with 11 bases between them. As DNA, the CDR3 is TGTGCCAGCGTTTTTGGTACTGAGCAGTTCTTC. Encoded protein: CASVFGTEQFF.

Ten or more counts support this clonotype. The V and J genes are TRBV7-2 and TRBJ2-7; D is unclear. This CDR3 region has 14 residues. The germline V gene encodes CDR1 SGHTA and CDR2 FQGNSA. V dropped 3 bases and J dropped 5 bases, with 14 bases sitting between them. The CDR3 loop reads CASSFGLLRDEQYF. CDR3 DNA: TGTGCCAGCAGCTTTGGCTTGTTGAGAGACGAGCAGTACTTC.

In its sample, this clonotype was seen many times. J is TRBJ1-5 and V is TRBV15; D might be TRBD1 (6 bases). This CDR3 has 17 amino acids. V dropped 5 bases and J dropped 3 bases, with 20 bases sitting between them. Germline V gene data show CDR1 as LNHNV and CDR2 as YYDKDF (reference sequence). The CDR3: CATSPQPTGGANQPQHF. The CDR3 region has the DNA TGTGCCACCAGCCCTCAACCAACTGGGGGCGCCAATCAGCCCCAGCATTTT. Combining the CDR3 with reference TRBV15 and TRBJ1-5 gives the whole variable domain DAMVIQNPRYQVTQFGKPVTLSCSQTLNHNVMYWYQQKSSQAPKLLFHYYDKDFNNEADTPDNFQSRRPNTSFCFLDIRSPGLGDTAMYLCATSPQPTGGANQPQHFGDGTRLSIL.

In its sample, this clonotype was seen many times. The chain has TRBV6-1 and TRBJ2-7, with no clear D. CDR1 and CDR2 (germline): MNHNS, SASEGT. The CDR3 extends over 14 amino acids. V was pared by 1 base and J by 6 bases, with 13 bases between. The CDR3 protein is CASSEGGGVAEQYF. Written as DNA, the CDR3 is TGTGCCAGCAGTGAAGGAGGTGGGGTCGCCGAGCAGTACTTC.

This clonotype was observed many times. The gene calls are TRBV30 and TRBJ2-5; D may be TRBD1 (6 bases). This CDR3 comprises 13 residues. Germline assignment: CDR1 GTSNPN and CDR2 SVGIG (reference sequence). V gave up 2 bases and J gave up 2 bases, with 9 bases separating them. The DNA for the CDR3 is TGTGCCTGGAGTTTCGGACAGCAAGAGACCCAGTACTTC. Translating gives CAWSFGQQETQYF.

This clonotype was found many times. This chain connects TRBV25-1 to TRBJ1-4; D unclear. V dropped 1 base and J dropped 7 bases, with 13 bases sitting between them. Germline CDR1 reads MGHDK; CDR2 reads SYGVNS. The CDR3 totals 15 residues. CDR3 DNA sequence: TGTGCCAGCAGTGAATTTGGGGTCCTTGGTGAAAAACTGTTTTTT. Translation gives CASSEFGVLGEKLFF.

Points on this clonotype: The CDR3 does not close with the conserved phenylalanine or tryptophan, likely indicating a read error. The chain carries TRBV9 and TRBJ2-5; D is undetermined. In germline, CDR1 is SGDLS, CDR2 YYNGEE. The V and J ends lost 0 bases and 5 bases respectively, with 5 bases between them. The CDR3 has 12 amino acids. The CDR3 nucleotides read TGTGCCAGCAGCGTAGACGGGGAGACCCAGTACCTC. It specifies CASSVDGETQYL.

At least ten counts were recorded for this clonotype. The chain employs TRBV6-4 and TRBJ2-5; a possible D gene is TRBD2 (5 bases). Germline lookup yields CDR1 MRHNA and CDR2 SNTAGT. The V gene lost 8 bases and the J gene lost 2 bases, with 12 bases spanning the gap. The length of the CDR3 is 13 residues. The CDR3 nucleotides read TGTGCCAGCTCCGGCGGGTTTCAAGAGACCCAGTACTTC. The encoded protein is CASSGGFQETQYF.

Ten or more counts support this clonotype. The chain uses TRBV14 and TRBJ2-1; D remains unclear. CDR1 is SGHDN, CDR2 FVKESK, per germline. CDR3 length equals 15 residues. Trimming cost V 0 bases and J 0 bases, with 6 bases left between them. CDR3 DNA sequence: TGTGCCAGCAGCCAAGACTACCCCTCCTACAATGAGCAGTTCTTC. Its translation: CASSQDYPSYNEQFF.

To note about this clonotype: This may stem from a read error, because a much larger clone lies one nucleotide away. The conserved final phenylalanine or tryptophan is absent from the CDR3, which likely points to a read error. The gene calls are TRBV10-3 and TRBJ2-3, with 8 nucleotides matching TRBD1. The CDR3 is made up of 19 amino acids. Germline V gene data show CDR1 as ENHRY and CDR2 as SYGVKD. The DNA of the CDR3 is TGTGCCAGCAGTTACCCAGGGACAGGAAACCTAATACACACAGATACGCAGTATTTG. This translates into CASSYPGTGNLIHTDTQYL.

CDR3 in DNA: TGCAGTGCTAGAGATCCCGGGGGGCGGGACGAGCATTTT. It specifies CSARDPGGRDEHF. The chain couples TRBV20-1 to TRBJ1-5; maybe TRBD1 (6 bases). The germline V and J ends were trimmed by 0 bases and 14 bases, with 17 bases remaining between them. The CDR3 has 13 amino acids. Germline-derived CDR1 and CDR2 are DFQATT and SNEGSKA (reference sequence).

Many counts were recorded for this clonotype. The chain joins TRBV7-9 to TRBJ1-5; D gene uncertain. Germline CDR1 reads SEHNR; CDR2 reads FQNEAQ (reference sequence). The CDR3 covers 14 residues. V gave up 1 base and J gave up 6 bases, with 10 bases separating them. CDR3 residues: CASSLEGGPQPQHF. Written as DNA, the CDR3 is TGTGCCAGCAGCTTAGAAGGTGGACCTCAGCCCCAGCATTTT. Based on the CDR3 plus reference TRBV7-9 and TRBJ1-5, the full variable domain is DTGVSQNPRHKITKRGQNVTFRCDPISEHNRLYWYRQTLGQGPEFLTYFQNEAQLEKSRLLSDRFSAERPKGSFSTLEIQRTEQGDSAMYLCASSLEGGPQPQHFGDGTRLSIL.

This clonotype was detected ten times or more. This chain joins TRBV7-9 and TRBJ2-1; D may be TRBD2 (7 bases). Trimming took 10 bases from V and 4 from J, leaving 14 bases between them. The CDR3 extends over 13 amino acids. Germline V gene lookup returns CDR1 SEHNR and CDR2 FQNEAQ (reference sequence). The CDR3 is CATSGRGYNEQFF. The CDR3, as DNA: TGTGCCACCTCGGGGAGGGGGTACAATGAGCAGTTCTTC.

The chain combines TRBV7-3 with TRBJ2-7, with 8 bases identical to TRBD1. Trimming cost V 7 bases and J 6 bases; bases outside gene matches: 5. CDR3 length equals 12 residues. CDR1 is SGHTA, CDR2 FQGTGA, per germline. CDR3: CASKEGQVEQYF. In DNA form, the CDR3 reads TGTGCCAGCAAGGAGGGACAGGTCGAGCAGTACTTC.

Turning to this clonotype: Likely a read error: the CDR3 ends without its conserved phenylalanine or tryptophan. Because the CDR3's place on the DNA is in doubt, the DNA is left out and the CDR3 is given as listed by TCRdb. V usage is TRBV15 and J usage is TRBJ1-6. The germline V gene encodes CDR1 LNHNV and CDR2 YYDKDF (reference sequence). The CDR3 is 12 residues long, ends included. The CDR3 loop reads CATSRDRGLLNY.

The chain has TRBV4-1 and TRBJ1-1, with 9 bases identical to TRBD1. The CDR3 spans 16 residues. Germline V CDR1 and CDR2: MGHRA, YSYEKL. V shed 2 bases and J 0 bases; nucleotides not matched to a gene: 4. The CDR3 DNA reads TGCGCCAGCAGCCAATACGGACAGGGGATGAACACTGAAGCTTTCTTT. Protein: CASSQYGQGMNTEAFF.

This clonotype was seen many times. The chain combines TRBV19 with TRBJ2-7; no firm D call. The length of the CDR3 is 15 residues. Between the trimmed V and J ends, which lost 5 bases and 0 bases, there was a span of 14 bases. CDR1 and CDR2 from the germline V gene are LNHDA and SQIVND (reference sequence). CDR3 nucleotide sequence: TGTGCCAGTAGTGCGTCGAGGATTCCCTCCTACGAGCAGTACTTC. As protein: CASSASRIPSYEQYF.

Remarks on this clonotype: A read error is possible here, since a much larger clone lies one base away. CDR3 protein: CASSPLIGSYNEQYF. In DNA form, the CDR3 reads TGTGCTAGCAGCCCCCTGATCGGCTCCTACAATGAGCAGTACTTC. The gene calls are TRBV7-7 and TRBJ2-7; D ambiguous. In germline, CDR1 is SSHAT, CDR2 FNYEAQ (reference sequence). The CDR3 loop spans 15 amino acids.

V is TRBV6-6 and J is TRBJ1-5; 7 bases agree with TRBD1. The CDR3 sequence is 16 residues long. The germline gives CDR1 MNHNY, CDR2 SVGAGI (reference sequence). Trimming cost V 2 bases and J 0 bases; bases outside gene matches: 4. Here the CDR3 reads CASSYVQGNSNQPQHF. DNA for the CDR3: TGTGCCAGCAGTTACGTACAGGGGAATAGCAATCAGCCCCAGCATTTT.

Many counts were recorded for this clonotype. The V call is TRBV7-6, the J call TRBJ2-7; the D gene is possibly TRBD2 (6 bases). The CDR3 loop spans 14 amino acids. Germline V gene sequence: CDR1 SGHVS, CDR2 FNYEAQ. Trimming cost V 5 bases and J 0 bases, with 11 bases left between them. For the CDR3, the DNA is TGTGCCAGCAGCGGCGGGACCCGCTCCTACGAGCAGTACTTC. Amino acids: CASSGGTRSYEQYF.

The V and J genes are TRBV2 and TRBJ2-7; the match to TRBD2 covers 14 bases. V gave up 5 bases and J gave up 7 bases; unmatched junction bases: 7. The CDR3 consists of 15 residues. CDR1 and CDR2 (germline): SNHLY, FYNNEI. CDR3 residues: CASSWTSGRTPEQYF. CDR3 nucleotide sequence: TGTGCCAGCAGTTGGACTAGCGGGAGGACTCCTGAGCAGTACTTC.

There are many counts of this clonotype. The rearrangement links TRBV5-1 to TRBJ2-3, with a weak D call TRBD2 (5 bases). Germline V gene lookup returns CDR1 SGHRS and CDR2 YFSETQ. The CDR3 loop spans 15 amino acids. V dropped 0 bases and J dropped 2 bases, with 10 bases sitting between them. CDR3 bases: TGCGCCAGCAGCTTGGATCCTAGCTACACAGATACGCAGTATTTT. It translates to CASSLDPSYTDTQYF.

This clonotype was counted a few times. The chain combines TRBV3-1 with TRBJ1-5; 8 nucleotides align to TRBD1. Germline loops: CDR1 LGHDT, CDR2 YNNKEL (reference sequence). With 8 bases clipped from V and 8 bases from J, the junction kept 5 bases outside the gene matches. The CDR3 totals 12 residues. The CDR3 nucleotides are TGTGCCAGCGGACAGGGAAGTGAGCCCCAGCATTTT. Translated: CASGQGSEPQHF.